The next 16 T cell receptor beta chains were all read from a single sample in a study of blood T cell repertoires in COVID-19. Using immunoSEQ multiplex PCR, the repertoire was profiled, and TCRdb retains in-frame clones only, with some absent. This sample has about 150,000 clones; 84% occur once, and the top ten carry about two fifths. Sample: peripheral blood. Receptors were obtained from a human donor in a cohort sampled during active COVID-19.

The chain uses TRBV11-3 and TRBJ2-5; TRBD1 aligns across 8 bases. The germline V gene has CDR1 SGHNT and CDR2 YENEEA. The CDR3 runs 14 residues. Trimming removed 5 bases from V and 5 bases from J; junction bases left unmatched: 7. CDR3: CASSPGQVGETQYF. CDR3 coding DNA: TGTGCCAGCAGCCCGGGACAGGTGGGGGAGACCCAGTACTTC. Combining the CDR3 with reference TRBV11-3 and TRBJ2-5 gives the whole variable domain EAGVVQSPRYKIIEKKQPVAFWCNPISGHNTLYWYLQNLGQGPELLIRYENEEAVDDSQLPKDRFSAERLKGVDSTLKIQPAELGDSAVYLCASSPGQVGETQYFGPGTRLLVL.

The chain is built from TRBV3-1 (or the pseudogene TRBV3-2) and TRBJ1-6; D is perhaps TRBD1 (5 bases). The V and J ends lost 1 base and 1 base respectively, with 8 bases between them. Looked up from germline, CDR1 is LGHDT and CDR2 is YNNKEL (reference sequence). The CDR3 has 16 amino acids. CDR3 loop: CASSQARTSYNSPLHF. In DNA, the CDR3 is TGTGCCAGCAGCCAAGCCAGGACATCCTATAATTCACCCCTCCACTTT.

This clone was detected once. The rearrangement links TRBV4-1 to TRBJ2-3; 9 bases are a match to TRBD2. Losses at the gene ends were 4 bases for V and 0 bases for J; bases not matched to a gene: 2. CDR1 and CDR2 (germline): MGHRA, YSYEKL. The CDR3 totals 15 residues. The CDR3 DNA is TGCGCCAGCAGCCCTAGCGGGACTAGCACAGATACGCAGTATTTT. This gives the protein CASSPSGTSTDTQYF.

This clone has a handful of counts. The chain links TRBV5-1 to TRBJ2-7, with 9 bases that match TRBD1. Germline V lookup: CDR1 SGHRS, CDR2 YFSETQ. This CDR3 spans 15 amino acids. Unmatched junction bases numbered 14, after V lost 4 bases and J lost 9 bases. The CDR3 spells CASSPRTGVGLWQYF. For the CDR3, the DNA is TGCGCCAGCAGCCCTCGGACAGGGGTCGGTCTTTGGCAGTACTTC.

The chain joins TRBV3-1 (or the pseudogene TRBV3-2) to TRBJ1-3; D unclear. Germline V gives CDR1 LGHDT, CDR2 YNNKEL (reference sequence). Trimming took 4 bases from V and 3 from J, leaving 4 bases between them. This CDR3 is built from 12 residues. CDR3 sequence reads: CASSPSGNTIYF. The CDR3 nucleotides read TGTGCCAGCAGCCCTAGTGGAAACACCATATATTTT.

V gene TRBV3-1 (or the pseudogene TRBV3-2) combines with J gene TRBJ2-2; 10 positions agree with TRBD2. The junction had 5 bases not matched to a gene; V was cut back by 4 bases and J by 6 bases. Germline CDR1 is LGHDT and CDR2 is YNNKEL (reference sequence). There are 15 residues in the CDR3. The CDR3 loop reads CASSPQRGGPGELFF. CDR3 DNA: TGTGCCAGCAGCCCTCAGCGGGGGGGGCCCGGGGAGCTGTTTTTT.

The count of this clone is one. The chain couples TRBV11-3 to TRBJ1-1; D unclear. Trimming took 0 bases from V and 7 from J, leaving 9 bases between them. There are 13 residues in the CDR3. Germline CDR1 SGHNT, CDR2 YENEEA. CDR3 DNA sequence: TGTGCCAGCAGCTTAGAGCGGGTCGGTGAAGCTTTCTTT. It encodes CASSLERVGEAFF.

This chain joins TRBV18 and TRBJ2-5; D is possibly TRBD2 (5 bases). The CDR3 covers 13 residues. V was shortened by 3 bases and J by 6 bases, with 11 bases between the two germline ends. Germline assignment: CDR1 KGHSH and CDR2 LQKENI. The CDR3: CASSPTGVKTQYF. The CDR3 coding sequence is TGTGCCAGCTCACCGACCGGGGTGAAGACCCAGTACTTC.

The chain is built from TRBV5-1 and TRBJ2-5, with D possibly TRBD1 on 6 matching bases. Looked up from germline, CDR1 is SGHRS and CDR2 is YFSETQ. The CDR3 loop spans 15 amino acids. The V end lost 0 bases, the J end lost 2 bases, and 11 bases lay between the germline ends. CDR3 protein: CASSLGGGQQETQYF. The CDR3 region has the DNA TGCGCCAGCAGCTTGGGGGGTGGACAGCAAGAGACCCAGTACTTC.

The gene calls are TRBV7-9 and TRBJ2-7; D unresolved. Germline assignment: CDR1 SEHNR and CDR2 FQNEAQ (reference sequence). Trimming shortened V by 1 base and J by 3 bases, and 7 bases separated the two germline ends. CDR3 length: 13 amino acids. CDR3 in amino acids: CASSLVPGYEQYF. CDR3 coding DNA: TGTGCCAGCAGCTTAGTCCCGGGCTACGAGCAGTACTTC. Full variable domain (outside the CDR3, taken from reference TRBV7-9 and TRBJ2-7): DTGVSQNPRHKITKRGQNVTFRCDPISEHNRLYWYRQTLGQGPEFLTYFQNEAQLEKSRLLSDRFSAERPKGSFSTLEIQRTEQGDSAMYLCASSLVPGYEQYFGPGTRLTVT.

This clone was detected a few times. The chain carries TRBV6-6 and TRBJ2-7; tentative D call: TRBD2 (6 bases). The V gene lost 0 bases and the J gene lost 1 base, with 7 bases spanning the gap. The CDR3 length is 14 residues. Germline V gene sequence: CDR1 MNHNY, CDR2 SVGAGI (reference sequence). CDR3 sequence: CASSYSGGSYEQYF. CDR3 nucleotide sequence: TGTGCCAGCAGTTACTCGGGGGGATCCTACGAGCAGTACTTC.

The chain joins TRBV11-2 to TRBJ1-1; D is unresolved. The ends were cut back, 4 bases at V and 7 bases at J, with 16 bases in the middle. CDR1 is SGHAT, CDR2 FQNNGV, per germline. The CDR3 runs 14 residues. The CDR3 reads CASSSGPSGIEAFF. Written as DNA, the CDR3 is TGTGCCAGCAGCTCTGGACCCTCGGGAATTGAAGCTTTCTTT.

The V and J genes are TRBV7-2 and TRBJ2-7; D is possibly TRBD2 (6 bases). The CDR3 runs to 14 residues. Germline V gene data show CDR1 as SGHTA and CDR2 as FQGNSA. Trimming took 2 bases from V and 2 from J, leaving 10 bases between them. In nucleotides, the CDR3 is TGTGCCAGCAGCTTAAACGCGGGGACCTACGAGCAGTACGTC. It codes for CASSLNAGTYEQYV.

The chain uses TRBV3-1 (or the pseudogene TRBV3-2) and TRBJ2-7, with TRBD2 matching over 9 bases. Germline assignment: CDR1 LGHDT and CDR2 YNNKEL (reference sequence). The CDR3 contains 16 residues. Unmatched junction bases numbered 5, after V lost 0 bases and J lost 2 bases. CDR3 amino acids: CASSQEPLAGPYEQYV. CDR3 bases: TGTGCCAGCAGCCAAGAACCCCTAGCGGGGCCCTACGAGCAGTACGTC.

This chain links TRBV7-9 with TRBJ2-5; tentatively, D is TRBD2 (5 bases). This CDR3 is built from 15 residues. CDR1 and CDR2 from the germline V gene are SEHNR and FQNEAQ (reference sequence). The germline V and J ends were trimmed by 5 bases and 0 bases, with 13 bases remaining between them. The CDR3 bases are TGTGCCAGCAGCCCTTTGGACGGGAACCAAGAGACCCAGTACTTC. It translates to CASSPLDGNQETQYF.

The chain employs TRBV3-1 (or the pseudogene TRBV3-2) and TRBJ1-1; D is undetermined. The ends were cut back, 2 bases at V and 0 bases at J, with 7 bases in the middle. The CDR3 has 14 amino acids. The germline CDR1 and CDR2 sequences are LGHDT and YNNKEL (reference sequence). For the CDR3, the DNA is TGTGCCAGCAGCCAAAGAAAGCTGAACACTGAAGCTTTCTTT. Translating it yields CASSQRKLNTEAFF.